The source of this T cell receptor beta chain is a study of cytomegalovirus exposure and HLA in healthy donors. For the study at large: The same platform used for the roughly 650 first-cohort repertoires was also used for the 90 to 150 validation repertoires, as a later analysis reported.

The CDR3 runs to 14 residues. V shed 1 base and J shed 1 base, with 7 bases lying between them. Germline lookup yields CDR1 MGHRA and CDR2 YSYEKL. Using immunoSEQ multiplex PCR, the repertoire was profiled, and TCRdb retains in-frame clones only, with some absent. This sample has under 85,000 clones, with about 91% found just once. The V gene is TRBV4-1, the J gene TRBJ1-1; no reliable D call. The specimen sequenced was PBMCs. The receptor was derived from a man aged 18 to 35 in good health and CMV-seropositive. The CDR3, as DNA: TGCGCCAGCAGCCAAGTTCGGTCGAACACTGAAGCTTTCTTT. It encodes CASSQVRSNTEAFF.